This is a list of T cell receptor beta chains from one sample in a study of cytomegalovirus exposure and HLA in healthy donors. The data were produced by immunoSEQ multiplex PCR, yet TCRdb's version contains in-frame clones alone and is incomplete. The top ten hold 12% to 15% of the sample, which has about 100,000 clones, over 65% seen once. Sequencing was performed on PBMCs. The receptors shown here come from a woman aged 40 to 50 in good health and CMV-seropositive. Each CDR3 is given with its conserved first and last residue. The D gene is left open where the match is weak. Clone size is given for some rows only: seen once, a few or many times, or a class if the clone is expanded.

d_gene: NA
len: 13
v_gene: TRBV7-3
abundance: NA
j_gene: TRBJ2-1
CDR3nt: TGTGCCAGCAGCTTAAGGGTTAGCGCTGAGCAGTTCTTC
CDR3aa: CASSLRVSAEQFF

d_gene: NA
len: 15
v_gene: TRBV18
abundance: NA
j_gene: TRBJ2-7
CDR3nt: TGTGCCAGCTCACTCCAGGGGGGCAGCTCCTACGAGCAGTACTTC
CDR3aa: CASSLQGGSSYEQYF

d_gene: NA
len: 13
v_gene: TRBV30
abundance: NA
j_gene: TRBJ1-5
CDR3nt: TGTGCCTGGAGTGTACAGGGTAGGCAGCCCCAGCATTTT
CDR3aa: CAWSVQGRQPQHF

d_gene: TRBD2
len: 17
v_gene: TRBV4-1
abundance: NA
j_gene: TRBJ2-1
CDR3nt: TGCGCCAGCAGCCAAGGGATGAGGGGACTAAAATACAATGAGCAGTTCTTC
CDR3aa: CASSQGMRGLKYNEQFF

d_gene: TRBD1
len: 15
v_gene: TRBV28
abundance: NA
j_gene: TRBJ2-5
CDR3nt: TGTGCCAGCAGTCTCGGACAGGGGATACAAGAGACCCAGTACTTC
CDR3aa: CASSLGQGIQETQYF

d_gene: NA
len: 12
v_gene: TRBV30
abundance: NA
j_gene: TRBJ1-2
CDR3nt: TGTGCCTGGGCCAGGGTCCACCATGGCTACACCTTC
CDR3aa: CAWARVHHGYTF

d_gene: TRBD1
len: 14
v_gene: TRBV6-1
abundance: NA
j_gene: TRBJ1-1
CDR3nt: TGTGCCAGCAGTGAGACAGGGATGAACACTGAAGCTTTCTTT
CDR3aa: CASSETGMNTEAFF

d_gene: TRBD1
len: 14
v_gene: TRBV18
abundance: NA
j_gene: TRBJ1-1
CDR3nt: TGTGCCAGCTCACCACAAAACCAGGGGGATACTCCTTTCTTT
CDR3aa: CASSPQNQGDTPFF

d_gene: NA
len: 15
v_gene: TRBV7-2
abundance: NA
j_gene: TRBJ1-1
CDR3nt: TGTGCCAGCAGCTTACATCAGGGTATGAACACTGAAGCTTTCTTT
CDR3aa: CASSLHQGMNTEAFF

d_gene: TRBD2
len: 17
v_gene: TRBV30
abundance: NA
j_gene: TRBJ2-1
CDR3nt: TGTGCCTGGAATCGAGCGGGGGGCCTAATGGGGAAGGATGAGCAGTTCTTC
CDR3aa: CAWNRAGGLMGKDEQFF

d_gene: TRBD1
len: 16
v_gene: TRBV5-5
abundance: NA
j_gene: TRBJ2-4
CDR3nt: TGTGCCAGCAGCTTGGGCCCGACAGGGAAGTTGACCATTCAGTACTTC
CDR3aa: CASSLGPTGKLTIQYF

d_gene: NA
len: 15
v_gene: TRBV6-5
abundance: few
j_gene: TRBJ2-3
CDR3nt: TGTGCCAGCAGTTACTCGAATTCGGTCCCCGATACGCAGTATTTT
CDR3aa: CASSYSNSVPDTQYF

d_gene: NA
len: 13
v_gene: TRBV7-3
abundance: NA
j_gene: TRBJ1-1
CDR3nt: TGTGCCAGCAGCTTATACGGGAACACTGAAGCTTTCTTT
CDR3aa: CASSLYGNTEAFF

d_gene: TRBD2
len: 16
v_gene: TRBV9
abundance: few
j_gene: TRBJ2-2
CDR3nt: TGTGCCAGCAGCGTTTCTAGCGGAGCGAACACCGGGGAGCTGTTTTTT
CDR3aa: CASSVSSGANTGELFF

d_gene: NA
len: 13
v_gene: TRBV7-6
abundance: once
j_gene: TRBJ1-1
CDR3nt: TGTGCCAGCAGCCTTCAGGGGAACACTGAAGCTTTCTTT
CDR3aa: CASSLQGNTEAFF

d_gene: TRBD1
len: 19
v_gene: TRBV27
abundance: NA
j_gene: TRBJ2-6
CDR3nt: TGTGCCAGCAGTCCTGCGGGACAGGGCCCCCGGTCAGGGGCCAACGTCCTGACTTTC
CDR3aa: CASSPAGQGPRSGANVLTF

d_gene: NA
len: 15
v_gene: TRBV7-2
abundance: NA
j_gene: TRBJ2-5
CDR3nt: TGTGCCAGCAGCCTGGGGACAAGGCGACAAGAGACCCAGTACTTC
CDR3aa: CASSLGTRRQETQYF

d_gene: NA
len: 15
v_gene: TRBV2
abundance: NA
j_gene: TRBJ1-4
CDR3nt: TGTGCCAGCAGTGACTGGGGCAGGGGACCAGAAAAACTGTTTTTT
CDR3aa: CASSDWGRGPEKLFF

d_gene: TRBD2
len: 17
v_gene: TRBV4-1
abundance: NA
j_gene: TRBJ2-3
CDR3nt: TGCGCCAGCAGCCAAGATAATGCGGGGGGGCCGAGAGATACGCAGTATTTT
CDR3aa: CASSQDNAGGPRDTQYF

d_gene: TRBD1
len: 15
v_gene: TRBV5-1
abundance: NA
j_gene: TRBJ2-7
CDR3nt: TGCGCCAGCAGCTTGCCAGGGGGTAAATCGTACGAGCAGTACTTC
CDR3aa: CASSLPGGKSYEQYF

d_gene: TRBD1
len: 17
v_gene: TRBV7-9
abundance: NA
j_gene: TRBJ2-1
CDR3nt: TGTGCCAGCAGCTCAATCGAGGGTGGGACAGCCTACAATGAGCAGTTCTTC
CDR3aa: CASSSIEGGTAYNEQFF

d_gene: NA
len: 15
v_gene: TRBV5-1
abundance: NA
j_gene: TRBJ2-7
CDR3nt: TGCGCCAGCAGCTTGGGCGGGACAGCAAGCTACGAGCAGTACTTC
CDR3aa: CASSLGGTASYEQYF

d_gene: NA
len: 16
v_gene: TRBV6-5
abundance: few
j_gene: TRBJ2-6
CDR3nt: TGTGCCAGCAGTTACTCGCGAGGGTCTGGGGCCAACGTCCTGACTTTC
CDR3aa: CASSYSRGSGANVLTF

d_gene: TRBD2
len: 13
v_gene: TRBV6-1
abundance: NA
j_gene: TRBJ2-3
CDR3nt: TGTGCCAGCCGTGGGGAGGGAACAGATACGCAGTATTTT
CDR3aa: CASRGEGTDTQYF